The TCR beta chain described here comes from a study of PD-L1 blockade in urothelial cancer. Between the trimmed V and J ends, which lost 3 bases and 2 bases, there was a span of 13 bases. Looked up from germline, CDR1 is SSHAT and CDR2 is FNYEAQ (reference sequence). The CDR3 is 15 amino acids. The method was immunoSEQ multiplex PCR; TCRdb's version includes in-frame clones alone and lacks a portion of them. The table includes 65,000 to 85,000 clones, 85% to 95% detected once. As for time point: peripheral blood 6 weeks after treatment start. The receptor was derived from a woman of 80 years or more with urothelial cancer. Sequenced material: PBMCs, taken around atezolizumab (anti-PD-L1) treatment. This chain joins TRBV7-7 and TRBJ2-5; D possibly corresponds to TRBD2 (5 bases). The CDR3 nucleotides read TGTGCCAGCAGCTTGCTATCGGGAATTCAAGAGACCCAGTACTTC. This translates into CASSLLSGIQETQYF. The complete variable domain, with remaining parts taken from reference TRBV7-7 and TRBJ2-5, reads GAGVSQSPRYKVTKRGQDVTLRCDPISSHATLYWYQQALGQGPEFLTYFNYEAQPDKSGLPSDRFSAERPEGSISTLTIQRTEQRDSAMYRCASSLLSGIQETQYFGPGTRLLVL.